The source of this T cell receptor (beta chain) is a study of control samples from healthy donors and cancer patients. Produced via immunoSEQ multiplex PCR; TCRdb's table is partial and in-frame only. This repertoire shows fewer than 25,000 clones, roughly 84% found once; its top ten account for under 35%. The germline V and J ends were trimmed by 1 base and 0 bases, with 11 bases remaining between them. Looked up from germline, CDR1 is SGDLS and CDR2 is YYNGEE. CDR3 length: 17 residues. The source material was PBMCs. The sequence was obtained from a man in his fifties or sixties with head and neck cancer. The rearrangement links TRBV9 to TRBJ2-6; D unclear. CDR3 sequence: CASSVSQTLSGANVLTF. The CDR3 DNA follows: TGTGCCAGCAGCGTATCGCAGACCCTCTCTGGGGCCAACGTCCTGACTTTC.